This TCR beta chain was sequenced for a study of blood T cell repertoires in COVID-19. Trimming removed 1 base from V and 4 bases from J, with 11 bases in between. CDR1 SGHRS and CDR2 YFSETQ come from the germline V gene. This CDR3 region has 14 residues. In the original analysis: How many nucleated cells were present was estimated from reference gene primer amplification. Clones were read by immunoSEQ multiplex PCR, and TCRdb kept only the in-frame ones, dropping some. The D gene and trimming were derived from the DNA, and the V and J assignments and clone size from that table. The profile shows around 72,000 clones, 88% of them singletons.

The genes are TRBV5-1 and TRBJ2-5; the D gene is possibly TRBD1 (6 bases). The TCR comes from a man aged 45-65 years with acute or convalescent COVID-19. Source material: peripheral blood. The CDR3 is CASSLKPGVETQYF. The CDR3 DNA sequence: TGCGCCAGCAGCTTGAAACCAGGGGTAGAGACCCAGTACTTC.